This T cell receptor beta chain is drawn from a study of T cells after yellow fever vaccination. This CDR3 has 14 amino acids. Germline assignment: CDR1 DFQATT and CDR2 SNEGSKA (reference sequence). V lost 2 bases to trimming and J lost 8 bases; unmatched junction nucleotides: 9. A universal primer site and UMIs were added as TCR cDNA was made by 5'RACE template switching. TCRdb itself ran the 5' RACE reads through MiXCR, one entry per CDR3 protein. The sample has 250,000 to 400,000 distinct CDR3 sequences; around 4.5% are singletons. The clonotype comes from a man between 18 and 29 years old who received the YFV17D yellow fever vaccine. The V gene is TRBV20-1, the J gene TRBJ1-2, with 9 bases aligning to TRBD1. Sequencing was performed on PBMCs, taken 15 days after the yellow fever booster vaccination. DNA for the CDR3: TGCAGTGCTAGACCCGGGACAGGGTACGGAGGCTACACCTTC. It yields the protein CSARPGTGYGGYTF.